The sequence of this T cell receptor (beta chain) was determined in a study of cytomegalovirus exposure and HLA in healthy donors. Whole-study context: Early release data held 85 million or so unique TCRs from HLA-typed donors.

PCR employed 60 Vbeta and 13 Jbeta primers. Sequenced by immunoSEQ multiplex PCR; TCRdb stores in-frame clones only, minus some. The sample holds about 200,000 clones, about 80% seen once. Overall study results and limits: Further analysis was carried out later, and it showed several of the most significant clusters appearing linked to common viral pathogens. Overall, about 160 TCR beta chains were annotated as cytomegalovirus-associated.

The CDR3 covers 15 residues. The germline gives CDR1 MNHEY, CDR2 SVGAGI. V was trimmed by 6 bases and J by 0 bases, leaving 15 bases between them. On this clone: No antigen is known for it.

This chain connects TRBV6-5 to TRBJ2-7; D is perhaps TRBD2 (5 bases). This TCR was recovered from a woman between 35 and 50 years old in good health and CMV-seronegative. Sequencing used PBMCs. The CDR3 coding sequence is TGTGCCAGCAGACCCAGAGGGCGAAGCTCCTACGAGCAGTACTTC. Protein: CASRPRGRSSYEQYF.